The rows below give T cell receptor beta chains drawn from one sample of a study of tumor-infiltrating lymphocytes in localized non-small cell lung cancer. The repertoire was sequenced with immunoSEQ multiplex PCR; TCRdb's copy has only in-frame clones and lacks some. The profile shows around 5,900 clones, 70% to 80% of them singletons. The source material was uninvolved lung tissue not adjacent to the tumor. The receptors derive from a human donor with non-small cell lung cancer. The CDR3 runs from the conserved cysteine through the conserved F or W. A D gene is named only where the DNA matches it firmly. Size is omitted from some rows. Given values are once, few, many or a class for expanded clones.

TRBV11-2,15,-,TRBJ1-1,few,TGTGCCAGCAGCTGGTCGCACAGGAGGAACACTGAAGCTTTCTTT,CASSWSHRRNTEAFF
TRBV19,14,TRBD1,TRBJ2-7,-,TGTGCCAGTACAAGGGCAGGGGGAGTCTACGAGCAGTACTTC,CASTRAGGVYEQYF
TRBV5-1,18,TRBD2,TRBJ2-1,-,TGCGCCAGCAGCCCGGAGAGTAGCGGGAGTAGCGGGGGGAGGGAGCAGTTCTTC,CASSPESSGSSGGREQFF
TRBV5-1,16,-,TRBJ1-2,-,TGCGCCAGCAGCCCCACATTGACATTCAGAACGTATGGCTACACCTTC,CASSPTLTFRTYGYTF
TRBV6-6,13,-,TRBJ1-1,-,TGTGCCAGCAGTCCCCAGATGGGTGGGAAGGCTTTCTTT,CASSPQMGGKAFF
TRBV15,16,-,TRBJ1-1,-,TGTGCCACCAGCAGAGCGGCAGGGAGGATGAACACTGAAGCTTTCTTT,CATSRAAGRMNTEAFF
TRBV7-3,14,-,TRBJ2-1,-,TGTGCCAGCAGCTTGAGGCAGGCCGACAATGAGCAGTTCTTC,CASSLRQADNEQFF
TRBV4-1,16,-,TRBJ1-3,-,TGCGCCAGCAGCCCATTCGGGTTGAGCTCTGGAAACACCATATATTTT,CASSPFGLSSGNTIYF
TRBV4-1,15,-,TRBJ2-3,-,TGCGCCAGCAGCCCCTCCCACGGGGGCACGAATACGCAGTATTTT,CASSPSHGGTNTQYF
TRBV9,12,-,TRBJ1-1,-,TGTGCCAGCAGCAACATGAACACTGAAGCTTTCTTT,CASSNMNTEAFF
TRBV7-4,12,-,TRBJ2-7,-,TGTGCCAGCAGCTTAGTGCTGTTCGAGCAGTACTTC,CASSLVLFEQYF
TRBV30,13,-,TRBJ2-7,-,TGTGCCTGGACAAACGGGGCGTCCTACGAGCAGTACTTC,CAWTNGASYEQYF
TRBV5-4,16,TRBD1,TRBJ2-2,once,TGTGCCAGCAGCCTCCAGGGGGCACCGAACACCGGGGAGCTGTTTTTT,CASSLQGAPNTGELFF
TRBV9,15,-,TRBJ1-3,few,TGTGCCAGCAGTTTCGGGAGGATCTCTGGAAACACCATATATTTT,CASSFGRISGNTIYF
TRBV11-2,12,-,TRBJ2-5,-,TGTGCCAGCAGCCGGGTACAAGAGACCCAGTACTTC,CASSRVQETQYF
TRBV6-5,14,TRBD2,TRBJ2-5,-,TGTGCCAGCAGTGATAGCGGGACAAAGGGAACCCAGTACTTC,CASSDSGTKGTQYF
TRBV5-4,14,-,TRBJ2-7,-,TGTGCCAGCAGCGTAGGAGGGACAGCCTACGAGCAGTACTTC,CASSVGGTAYEQYF
TRBV7-2,15,-,TRBJ2-7,-,TGTGCCAGCAGCTTACGGCAGGGACCTATCTACGAGCAGTACTTC,CASSLRQGPIYEQYF
TRBV4-1,15,-,TRBJ2-7,-,TGCGCCAGCAGTCTCGGGGGACATAGTCCCTACGAGCAGTACTTC,CASSLGGHSPYEQYF
TRBV5-1,19,TRBD2,TRBJ2-3,-,TGCGCCAGCAAGGTAGGGCTAGCGGGGGTCTATTTACGCACAGATACGCAGTATTTT,CASKVGLAGVYLRTDTQYF
TRBV28,17,TRBD1,TRBJ1-1,-,TGTGCCAGCACCATGGGGGTGTACAGGGGGACGGGCACTGAAGCTTTCTTT,CASTMGVYRGTGTEAFF
TRBV12-5,12,-,TRBJ1-1,-,TGTGCTAGTGGTTTGCTGAACACTGAAGCTTTCTTT,CASGLLNTEAFF
TRBV10-3,15,TRBD2,TRBJ2-3,-,TGTGCCATCAGTGAGCTACTAGCGGGACCAGATATGCAGTATTTT,CAISELLAGPDMQYF
TRBV10-2,17,TRBD2,TRBJ2-3,-,TGCGCCAGCGGGCGGGCGGGAGGGCCCTCAATCCCAGATACGCAGTATTTT,CASGRAGGPSIPDTQYF
TRBV13,14,-,TRBJ1-1,-,TGTGCCAGCAGCTTAGTGGGGGCCAACACTGAAGCTTTCTTT,CASSLVGANTEAFF
TRBV7-2,16,-,TRBJ2-5,-,TGTGCCAGCAGCTTAGGGGCAGGGCCCCCACAAGAGACCCAGTACTTC,CASSLGAGPPQETQYF
TRBV10-2,13,-,TRBJ2-3,-,TGCGCCAGCAGTGAAACGGGGGCAGATACGCAGTATTTT,CASSETGADTQYF
TRBV4-1,13,-,TRBJ2-3,-,TGCGCCAGCAGCCAGGGCCGCACAGATACGCAGTATTTT,CASSQGRTDTQYF
TRBV7-7,14,-,TRBJ1-4,-,TGTGCCAGCAGCCTGGGAGGGGAGGAAGAAAAACTGTTTTTT,CASSLGGEEEKLFF
TRBV30,16,-,TRBJ2-3,-,TGTGCCTGGAGCCCGGGACCGCAGGGGGGGGCAGATACGCAGTATTTT,CAWSPGPQGGADTQYF
TRBV19,14,-,TRBJ2-5,-,TGTGCCAGTAGTCCGGATGGGGGACGGGAGACCCAGTACTTC,CASSPDGGRETQYF
TRBV18,15,-,TRBJ1-4,few,TGTGCCAGCTCACCACCGGGCCTCCAAGGGGAAAAACTGTTTTTT,CASSPPGLQGEKLFF
TRBV7-2,16,TRBD2,TRBJ2-3,-,TGTGCCAGCAGCTTAGAATCTAGCGGGGGGGTCGATACGCAGTATTTT,CASSLESSGGVDTQYF
TRBV5-1,18,TRBD2,TRBJ2-2,-,TGCGCCAGCAGCCCCCTAGCGGGGGTCACAACGGGCACCGGGGAGCTGTTTTTT,CASSPLAGVTTGTGELFF
TRBV11-2,13,-,TRBJ1-1,-,TGTGCCAGCAGCTTAGGCTGGCGAGCTGAAGCTTTCTTT,CASSLGWRAEAFF
TRBV23-1,15,-,TRBJ1-6,-,TGCGCCAGCAGTCAAGGGAAGTGTAAGGGTTCACCCCTCCACTTT,CASSQGKCKGSPLHF
TRBV2,14,-,TRBJ1-4,-,TGTGCCAGCAGTGAAGGGGGCACTAATGAAAAACTGTTTTTT,CASSEGGTNEKLFF
TRBV5-1,13,-,TRBJ2-7,-,TGCGCCAGCAGCACGGGACTTAGGGACGAGCAGTACTTC,CASSTGLRDEQYF
TRBV7-2,15,TRBD2,TRBJ2-1,-,TGTGCCAGCAGCTTGGGTAGCGGGGGGTACAATGAGCAGTTCTTC,CASSLGSGGYNEQFF
TRBV5-1,13,-,TRBJ1-1,few,TGCGCCAGCAGCCCAGGGTTGAGCACTGAAGCTTTCTTT,CASSPGLSTEAFF
TRBV2,16,TRBD2,TRBJ2-7,-,TGTGCCAGCACCTCCCAAGGGCGGGGGGGAGCCTACGAGCAGTACTTC,CASTSQGRGGAYEQYF
TRBV7-2,15,-,TRBJ2-5,-,TGTGCCAGCAGCTTTTATACTCTGACTCAAGAGACCCAGTACTTC,CASSFYTLTQETQYF
TRBV19,17,TRBD1,TRBJ1-2,-,TGTGCCAGTAGTATATACCCGGGACAGGACACAAACTATGGCTACACCTTC,CASSIYPGQDTNYGYTF
TRBV28,13,-,TRBJ1-1,once,TGTGCCAGCAGGCCCACAGCGAACACTGAAGCTTTCTTT,CASRPTANTEAFF
TRBV5-1,14,TRBD1,TRBJ1-2,-,TGCGCCAGCAGCTTGGCGTCAGGGGGAAATGGCTACACCTTC,CASSLASGGNGYTF
TRBV2,12,TRBD2,TRBJ2-7,-,TGTGCCGTAGCGGGAGGGCCCTACGAGCAGTACTTC,CAVAGGPYEQYF
TRBV10-3,14,-,TRBJ1-4,-,TGTGCCGCAGGAACAGGAGCAACTAATGAAAAACTGTTTTTT,CAAGTGATNEKLFF
TRBV7-2,15,TRBD2,TRBJ2-1,-,TGTGCCAGCAGCAGAGCCCAGCGGGAGTATAGTGAGCAGTTCTTC,CASSRAQREYSEQFF
TRBV4-2,15,-,TRBJ2-1,medium-sized,TGTGCCAGCAGCCAAGCCCGGACTAATTTGGGTGAGCAGTTCTTC,CASSQARTNLGEQFF
TRBV27,16,-,TRBJ2-1,-,TGTGCCAGCAGTTGGTCCCAGGGGACCTCCTACAATGAGCAGTTCTTC,CASSWSQGTSYNEQFF
TRBV5-1,15,-,TRBJ1-3,-,TGCGCCAGCAGCCCCGAGACAGGCTCTGGAAACACCATATATTTT,CASSPETGSGNTIYF
TRBV6-6,16,TRBD2,TRBJ2-5,few,TGTGCCAGCAGTACCGGACTAGCGGGGGGTGAGGGGACCCAGTACTTC,CASSTGLAGGEGTQYF
TRBV11-2,13,-,TRBJ2-7,medium-sized,TGTGCCAGCAGCCCCGGGGGCTCCTACGAGCAGTACTTC,CASSPGGSYEQYF